This TCR beta chain was identified in a study of cytomegalovirus exposure and HLA in healthy donors. In nominal health when sampled, donors likely had unrecorded immune exposures nonetheless. Overall study findings and caveats: Within the data, a cluster of highly shared sequence variants was likely a sequencing artifact.

Primers included in the PCR were 60 Vbeta and 13 Jbeta primers. Sequencing was performed with immunoSEQ multiplex PCR; in TCRdb, only in-frame clones are kept and a portion is missing. The sample shows around 90,000 clones, 55% to 70% of them seen only once. Concerning this clone: The antigen is undetermined.

Germline V CDR1 and CDR2: LNHDA, SQIVND (reference sequence). This CDR3 contains 15 residues. The ends were cut back, 0 bases at V and 8 bases at J, with 15 bases in the middle. Sequencing input: PBMCs. The source of this sequence is a woman between 45 and 65 years old in good health and CMV-seropositive. This chain connects TRBV19 to TRBJ2-3; the D gene is possibly TRBD2 (6 bases). This CDR3 is CASSIDFSARGTQYF. As DNA, the CDR3 is TGTGCCAGTAGTATAGATTTTTCGGCGCGGGGTACGCAGTATTTT. The whole variable domain, remainder taken from reference TRBV19 and TRBJ2-3, is DGGITQSPKYLFRKEGQNVTLSCEQNLNHDAMYWYRQDPGQGLRLIYYSQIVNDFQKGDIAEGYSVSREKKESFPLTVTSAQKNPTAFYLCASSIDFSARGTQYFGPGTRLTVL.